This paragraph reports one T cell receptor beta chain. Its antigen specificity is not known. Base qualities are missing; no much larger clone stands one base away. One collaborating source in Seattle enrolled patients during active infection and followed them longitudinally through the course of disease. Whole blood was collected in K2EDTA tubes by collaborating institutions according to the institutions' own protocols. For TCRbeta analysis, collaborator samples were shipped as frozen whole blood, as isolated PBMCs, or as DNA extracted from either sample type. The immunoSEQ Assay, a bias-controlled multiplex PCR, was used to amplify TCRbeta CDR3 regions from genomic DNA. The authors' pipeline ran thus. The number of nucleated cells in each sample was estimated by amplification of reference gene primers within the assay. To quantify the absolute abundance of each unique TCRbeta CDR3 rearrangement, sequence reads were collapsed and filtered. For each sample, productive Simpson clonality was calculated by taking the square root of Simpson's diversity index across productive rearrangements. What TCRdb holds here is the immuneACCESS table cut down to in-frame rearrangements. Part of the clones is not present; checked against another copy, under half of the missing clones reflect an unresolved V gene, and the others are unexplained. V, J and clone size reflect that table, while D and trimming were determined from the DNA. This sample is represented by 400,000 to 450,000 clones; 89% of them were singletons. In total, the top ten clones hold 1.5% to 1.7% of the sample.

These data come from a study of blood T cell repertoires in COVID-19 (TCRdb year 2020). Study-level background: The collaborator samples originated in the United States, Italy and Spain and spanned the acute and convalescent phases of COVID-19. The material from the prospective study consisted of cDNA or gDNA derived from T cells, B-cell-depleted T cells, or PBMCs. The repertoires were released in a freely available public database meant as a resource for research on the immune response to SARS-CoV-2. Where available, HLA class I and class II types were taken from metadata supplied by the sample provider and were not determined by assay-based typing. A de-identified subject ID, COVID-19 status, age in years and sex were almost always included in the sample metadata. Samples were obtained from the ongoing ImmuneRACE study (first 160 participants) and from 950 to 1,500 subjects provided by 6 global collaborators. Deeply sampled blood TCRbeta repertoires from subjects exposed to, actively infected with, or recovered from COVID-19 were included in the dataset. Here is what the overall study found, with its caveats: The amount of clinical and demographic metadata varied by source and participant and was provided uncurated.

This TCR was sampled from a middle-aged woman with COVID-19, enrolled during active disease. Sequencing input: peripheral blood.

For the CDR3, the sequence is CASSYSGLGVETQYF. The DNA sequence is TGTGCCAGCAGCTATTCAGGACTAGGCGTAGAGACCCAGTACTTC. The rearranged chain carries TRBV28 and TRBJ2-5; 7 central bases correspond to TRBD2. The CDR3 holds 15 amino acids from the cysteine to the phenylalanine. Left in the record is the CDR3 DNA by itself, 45 bases read in frame from the first base. Ends trimmed: V by 6 bases, J by 4 bases; bases unmatched to a gene: 11. Based on the germline V gene, the CDR1 and CDR2 sequences are MDHEN and SYDVKM.